This T cell receptor (beta chain) comes out of a study of T cell changes during pregnancy in multiple sclerosis. The CDR3 spans 14 residues. V lost 5 bases to trimming and J lost 9 bases; unmatched junction nucleotides: 10. The V gene's germline CDR1 is MNHEY and CDR2 SVGAGI. The assay was immunoSEQ multiplex PCR, and TCRdb's table has in-frame clones only and misses some. The sample lists 30,000 to 40,000 clones, about nine tenths occurring once. The input for sequencing was CD8+ T cells from peripheral blood mononuclear cells, taken before pregnancy. The receptor comes from a female donor with multiple sclerosis, enrolled in a pregnancy study. This chain uses TRBV6-5 with TRBJ2-4; 7 nucleotides agree with TRBD1. For the CDR3, the DNA is TGTGCCAGCAGTCCTACAGGGGAGTCACGCATTCAGTACTTC. The encoded protein is CASSPTGESRIQYF.